This T cell receptor beta chain was retrieved from a study of blood T cells in healthy people across ages. V shed 6 bases, J shed 2 bases, and the junction held 4 bases outside the gene matches. The CDR3 spans 14 residues. The V gene's germline CDR1 is MNHEY and CDR2 SMNVEV (reference sequence). Through a sample-barcoded 5' primer and a J-beta primer mix, a second PCR was run for roughly 6 to 11 cycles. Using its own MiXCR run on the 5' RACE reads, TCRdb lists one record per CDR3 protein. The table has about 400,000 distinct CDR3 sequences, over 45% seen once. Study conclusions and caveats: Underestimates were what the diversity estimates from one million T cells were considered to be.

The sample holds many counts of this clonotype. Its target is not known. The chain uses TRBV27 and TRBJ2-1, with 7 bases aligning to TRBD2. The TCR comes from a man in his sixties in good health. Source material: blood. CDR3 residues: CASRERGTYNEQFF. In DNA, the CDR3 is TGTGCCAGCAGGGAGCGGGGAACCTACAATGAGCAGTTCTTC.